The 6 T cell receptor beta chains presented below share a single source sample, sequenced in a study of blood T cell repertoires in COVID-19. TCRdb's table, derived via immunoSEQ multiplex PCR, lists solely in-frame clones and lacks some. This sample has 180,000 or so clones; around 76% occur once, and the top ten carry approximately 8.6%. Specimen: peripheral blood. These receptors all stem from a woman aged 50 to 60 with active or convalescent COVID-19.

This chain connects TRBV9 to TRBJ2-2, with TRBD2 identical over 11 bases. This CDR3 has 16 residues. V shed 0 bases, J shed 4 bases, and the junction held 2 bases outside the gene matches. Germline V gene sequence: CDR1 SGDLS, CDR2 YYNGEE. The CDR3 loop reads CASSVGGTSGTGELFF. The CDR3 DNA reads TGTGCCAGCAGCGTAGGGGGGACTAGCGGCACCGGGGAGCTGTTTTTT.

This clone was detected a few times. This chain joins TRBV5-6 and TRBJ2-6; tentative D call: TRBD1 (5 bases). The CDR3 totals 15 residues. Germline values: CDR1 SGHDT, CDR2 YYEEEE. V gave up 2 bases and J gave up 0 bases, with 6 bases separating them. CDR3 coding DNA: TGTGCCAGCAGCTTCCAGGGCTCTGGGGCCAACGTCCTGACTTTC. Translated, it gives CASSFQGSGANVLTF.

J is TRBJ2-3 and V is TRBV9, with TRBD2 as a possible D gene (5 bases). Trimming left V 2 bases short and J 0 bases short, with 13 bases between. The CDR3 is made up of 16 amino acids. CDR1 is SGDLS, CDR2 YYNGEE, per germline. The CDR3 nucleotides read TGTGCCAGCAGCGTGGGAATAGCGACAAGCACAGATACGCAGTATTTT. This codes for CASSVGIATSTDTQYF.

V usage is TRBV19 and J usage is TRBJ1-1, with 10 bases lining up with TRBD1. This CDR3 has 17 amino acids. The V segment lost 9 bases and the J segment 6 bases; nucleotides outside the gene matches: 19. Per germline, CDR1 LNHDA and CDR2 SQIVND (reference sequence). The CDR3 spells CASKLHVPGQGGSEAFF. The CDR3, as DNA: TGTGCCAGCAAGTTACACGTCCCCGGACAGGGGGGATCTGAAGCTTTCTTT.

V usage is TRBV18 and J usage is TRBJ1-3; D not certain. V lost 5 bases to trimming and J lost 5 bases, with 16 bases between them. Germline V gene data show CDR1 as KGHSH and CDR2 as LQKENI. The CDR3 runs to 15 residues. The CDR3 DNA sequence: TGTGCCAGCTCAGACCAGAACAGATTTAGAAACACCATATATTTT. Translated, it gives CASSDQNRFRNTIYF.

J is TRBJ2-2 and V is TRBV2; D unclear. This CDR3 region has 13 residues. CDR1 and CDR2 (germline): SNHLY, FYNNEI. Trimming stripped 3 bases from V and 7 bases from J, with 9 bases between. The CDR3 DNA reads as TGTGCCAGCAGTGAGAAAACTGACGGGGAGCTGTTTTTT. As protein: CASSEKTDGELFF. Based on the CDR3 plus reference TRBV2 and TRBJ2-2, the full variable domain is EPEVTQTPSHQVTQMGQEVILRCVPISNHLYFYWYRQILGQKVEFLVSFYNNEISEKSEIFDDQFSVERPDGSNFTLKIRSTKLEDSAMYFCASSEKTDGELFFGEGSRLTVL.